The 7 T cell receptor beta chains presented below share a single source sample, sequenced in a study of long-term antiretroviral therapy in people with HIV. Researchers report immunoSEQ v3.0 was run at survey level. Produced via immunoSEQ multiplex PCR; TCRdb's table is partial and in-frame only. The sample lists tens of thousands of clones, 80% occurring once. This sample comprised unsorted PBMCs, obtained 0.3 years after starting antiretroviral therapy. The receptors originated from a middle-aged man with HIV.

This clone was seen a few times. CDR3 in DNA: TGTGCCAGCACCCTCCGGGACGGAGAAACCTACGAGCAGTACTTC. It yields the protein CASTLRDGETYEQYF. The chain recombines TRBV7-9 with TRBJ2-7; the D call may be TRBD1 or TRBD2 (5 bases each). The CDR3 runs to 15 residues. Trimming cost V 7 bases and J 2 bases, with 18 bases left between them. The V gene's germline CDR1 is SEHNR and CDR2 FQNEAQ (reference sequence).

V and J are TRBV7-6 and TRBJ1-5; TRBD1 might be the D (5 bases). This CDR3 comprises 14 residues. CDR1 is SGHVS, CDR2 FNYEAQ, per germline. The V end lost 6 bases, the J end lost 7 bases, and 16 bases lay between the germline ends. CDR3 in DNA: TGTGCCAGCAGATTCCGGGGCCCTGGGCAGCCCCAGCATTTT. Translation gives CASRFRGPGQPQHF.

J is TRBJ1-5 and V is TRBV28; D might be TRBD1 (5 bases). V gave up 6 bases and J gave up 7 bases, with 13 bases separating them. The CDR3 is 13 amino acids. Germline loops: CDR1 MDHEN, CDR2 SYDVKM. This CDR3 reads CASRVPRQQPQHF. The CDR3 DNA follows: TGTGCCAGCAGGGTACCTAGACAGCAGCCCCAGCATTTT.

This clone occurred once. As DNA, the CDR3 is TGTGCCAGTAGAAAAACCGGGACAGACAAGAATGAGCAGTTCTTC. Its protein is CASRKTGTDKNEQFF. This chain joins TRBV19 and TRBJ2-1; 7 bases are a match to TRBD1. Germline-derived CDR1 and CDR2 are LNHDA and SQIVND (reference sequence). Trimming took 6 bases from V and 7 from J; bases not matched to a gene: 12. The CDR3 totals 15 residues. The full variable domain, with the rest looked up from reference TRBV19 and TRBJ2-1, is DGGITQSPKYLFRKEGQNVTLSCEQNLNHDAMYWYRQDPGQGLRLIYYSQIVNDFQKGDIAEGYSVSREKKESFPLTVTSAQKNPTAFYLCASRKTGTDKNEQFFGPGTRLTVL.

This clone has only a few counts. The V and J genes are TRBV18 and TRBJ2-7; TRBD1 or TRBD2 may be the D gene (5 bases each). V was pared by 7 bases and J by 0 bases, with 19 bases between. Germline CDR1 is KGHSH and CDR2 is LQKENI. The CDR3 runs 16 residues. CDR3 amino acids: CASYGDGSRGSYEQYF. As DNA, the CDR3 is TGTGCCAGCTATGGGGACGGATCACGAGGCTCCTACGAGCAGTACTTC.

This clone was seen only once. The chain is built from TRBV19 and TRBJ2-7; TRBD1 matches 9 bases. The CDR3 runs 13 residues. The germline V gene has CDR1 LNHDA and CDR2 SQIVND (reference sequence). The V gene end was trimmed by 7 bases and the J gene end by 5 bases; junction bases not matched to a gene: 6. The CDR3: CASKGTGRNEQYF. The CDR3 region has the DNA TGTGCCAGTAAAGGGACAGGGAGAAACGAGCAGTACTTC.

The V call is TRBV5-1, the J call TRBJ2-3, with 8 bases matching TRBD1. CDR1 and CDR2 from the germline V gene are SGHRS and YFSETQ. Germline trimming cut 2 bases from V and 1 base from J; bases unmatched to any gene: 3. The CDR3 has 15 amino acids. This CDR3 reads CASSFQGARTDTQYF. In DNA, the CDR3 is TGCGCCAGCAGCTTCCAGGGGGCCCGCACAGATACGCAGTATTTT.